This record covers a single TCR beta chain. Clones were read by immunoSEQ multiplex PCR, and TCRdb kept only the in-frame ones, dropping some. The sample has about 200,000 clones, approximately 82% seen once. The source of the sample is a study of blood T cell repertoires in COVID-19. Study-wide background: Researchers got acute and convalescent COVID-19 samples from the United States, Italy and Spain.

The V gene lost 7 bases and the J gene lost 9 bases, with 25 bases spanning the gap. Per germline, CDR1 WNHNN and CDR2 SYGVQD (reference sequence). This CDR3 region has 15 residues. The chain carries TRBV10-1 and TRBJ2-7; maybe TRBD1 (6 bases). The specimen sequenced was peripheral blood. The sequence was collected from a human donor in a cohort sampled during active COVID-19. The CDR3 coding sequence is TGCGCCAGCACCTTACAGGGTGTAAACCTCCTACCGCAGTACTTC. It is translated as CASTLQGVNLLPQYF.